The clone carrying this TCR beta chain has a handful of counts. What it recognizes is unknown. Other DNA sequences in the sample encode the same CDR3. The sample belongs to a study of beta chain features in type 1 diabetes. Germline V gives CDR1 SQVTM, CDR2 ANQGSEA. Trimming shortened V by 3 bases and J by 3 bases, and 9 bases separated the two germline ends. This CDR3 comprises 13 residues. Whole-study findings and limits: Shorter TCRB CDR3s, moderately but significantly so, were found in Type 1 diabetes patients in all four CD4+ subsets. A definitive answer on HLA type influencing TCRB rearrangement was not reached here.

Isolated RNA was reverse transcribed in full, so expressed TCRB transcripts were sequenced. An average approximately 4 million reads came from naive, central memory and regulatory T cell samples. Measured with immunoSEQ multiplex PCR; TCRdb has only the in-frame clones, and not every one. The sample has 360,000 or so clones, around a fifth seen once. Markers CD45RO/CCR7/CD25/CD127/CD95/CD27 served to sort CD4+ naive, central memory, regulatory and stem cell-like memory cells. The chain recombines TRBV29-1 with TRBJ1-5; perhaps TRBD1 as D (6 bases). The receptor was derived from a woman aged 18-29 years in good health. The sequencing sample was made of naive CD4+ T cells from blood. The CDR3 reads CSVETGLNQPQHF. The CDR3 DNA sequence: TGCAGCGTTGAGACAGGCCTCAATCAGCCCCAGCATTTT.